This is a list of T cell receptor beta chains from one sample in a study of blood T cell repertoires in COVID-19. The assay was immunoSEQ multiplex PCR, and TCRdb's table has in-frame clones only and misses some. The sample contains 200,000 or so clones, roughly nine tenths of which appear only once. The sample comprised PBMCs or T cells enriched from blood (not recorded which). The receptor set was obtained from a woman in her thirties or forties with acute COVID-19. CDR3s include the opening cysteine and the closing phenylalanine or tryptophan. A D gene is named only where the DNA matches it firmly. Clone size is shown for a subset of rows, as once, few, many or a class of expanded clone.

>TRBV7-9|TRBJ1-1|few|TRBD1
TGTGCCAGCAGGGCAGCCGGGACAGCCGCTGAAGCTTTCTTT
CASRAAGTAAEAFF
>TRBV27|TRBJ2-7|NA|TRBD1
TGTGCCAGCAGTTTATCTTGGACAGGGGACTACGAGCAGTACTTC
CASSLSWTGDYEQYF
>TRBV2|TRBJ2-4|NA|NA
TGTGCCAGCAGTGTAATGCGCGGGGGCGCGAACATTCAGTACTTC
CASSVMRGGANIQYF
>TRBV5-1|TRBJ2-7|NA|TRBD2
TGCGCCAGCAAGCCCGGAGGACTAGCGGGGGGCTTCGTCTACGAGCAGTACTTC
CASKPGGLAGGFVYEQYF
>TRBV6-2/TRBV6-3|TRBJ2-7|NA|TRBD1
TGTGCCAGCAGTTGGGACAGGGGATACTACGAGCAGTACTTC
CASSWDRGYYEQYF
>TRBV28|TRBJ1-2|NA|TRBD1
TGTGCCAGCAGTTTTATGACAGGGGGGTATGGCTACACCTTC
CASSFMTGGYGYTF
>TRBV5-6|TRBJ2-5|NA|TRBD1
TGTGCCAGCGGACGGGACAGCCTGAGTGGGGAGACCCAGTACTTC
CASGRDSLSGETQYF
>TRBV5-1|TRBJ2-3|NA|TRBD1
TGCGCCAGCAGCTTGGCGGGGACAGGGCTCCCAGATACGCAGTATTTT
CASSLAGTGLPDTQYF
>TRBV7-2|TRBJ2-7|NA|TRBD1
TGTGCCAGCAGCCCGACCGCCGGACAGGGTTATGAGCAGTACTTC
CASSPTAGQGYEQYF
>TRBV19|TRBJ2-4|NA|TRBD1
TGTGCCAGTAGCAGGGACAGGGGGCTTGGCACAAGCAAAAAACTAGCCAAAAACATTCAGTACTTC
CASSRDRGLGTSKKLAKNIQYF